This TCR beta chain was identified during a study of CD4+ T cells in melanoma. The repertoire was sequenced with immunoSEQ multiplex PCR; TCRdb's copy has only in-frame clones and lacks some. The table shows approximately 110,000 clones, with roughly 90% occurring only once. There are 17 residues in the CDR3. The V gene's germline CDR1 is LGHNA and CDR2 YSLEER. V was shortened by 0 bases and J by 4 bases, with 17 bases between the two germline ends. On this clone itself: Its target is not known.

Study-wide results and limits: Neoantigen-specific CD4+ T cells in melanoma reportedly had diverse differentiation states. CD8+ T cell, macrophage and B cell function reportedly correlated with neoantigen-specific CD4+ T cells.

This TCR was sampled from a human donor with melanoma. The sequenced sample was peripheral blood. V gene TRBV4-3 combines with J gene TRBJ2-3; D may be TRBD1 (7 bases). Here the CDR3 DNA reads TGCGCCAGCAGCCAAGAAAAAGGCCCCAGGGGGGCAGATACGCAGTATTTT. Its translation: CASSQEKGPRGADTQYF.